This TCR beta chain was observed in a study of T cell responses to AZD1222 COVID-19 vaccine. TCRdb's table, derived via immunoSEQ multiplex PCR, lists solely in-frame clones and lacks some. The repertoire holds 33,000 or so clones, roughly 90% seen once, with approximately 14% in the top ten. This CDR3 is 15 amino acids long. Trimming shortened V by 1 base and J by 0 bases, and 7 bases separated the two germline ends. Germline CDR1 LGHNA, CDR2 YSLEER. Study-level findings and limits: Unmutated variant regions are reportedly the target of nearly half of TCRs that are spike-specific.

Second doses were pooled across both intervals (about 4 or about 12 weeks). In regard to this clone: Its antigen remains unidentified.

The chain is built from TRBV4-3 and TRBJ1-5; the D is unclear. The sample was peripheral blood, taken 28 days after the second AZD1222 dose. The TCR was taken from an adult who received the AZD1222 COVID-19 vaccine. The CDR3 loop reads CASSQGPPSNQPQHF. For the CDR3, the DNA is TGCGCCAGCAGCCAAGGGCCGCCTAGCAATCAGCCCCAGCATTTT.